This T cell receptor (beta chain) was found in a study of Ad26.COV2.S vaccination and SARS-CoV-2 variants. General study points: Individuals receiving vaccine had higher spike-specific TCR breadth than placebo recipients did.

Treatment given: 15 to 20 received Ad26.COV2.S at low or high dose, single or two shots; about 5 received placebo; per-sample allocation not given. Samples were taken on day 63 after the first vaccine or placebo injection. Boston hosted the donor, who was an adult aged 18-55 years. The V segment lost 3 bases and the J segment 3 bases; nucleotides outside the gene matches: 11. The CDR3 spans 16 residues. Germline CDR1 reads SNHLY; CDR2 reads FYNNEI. TCRdb's copy holds only in-frame clones and misses some; the assay was immunoSEQ multiplex PCR. The repertoire includes about 400,000 clones, around nine tenths of them detected once, and 3.6% sits in the top ten. This clone was found a few times. Its specificity is not known.

This chain joins TRBV2 and TRBJ2-7; 7 bases fit TRBD2. The receptor was isolated from a person between 18 and 60 years old who received the Ad26.COV2.S COVID-19 vaccine or a placebo. The sequencing used peripheral blood, collected in a trial of Ad26.COV2.S vaccine versus placebo. In nucleotides, the CDR3 is TGTGCCAGCAGTGAGTTCAGGCGGGGGTGGTACTACGAGCAGTACTTC. This gives the protein CASSEFRRGWYYEQYF.